Presented here are 7 T cell receptor beta chains from one specimen sequenced in a study of human T cells and chemical hapten exposure. Time point reported: patch test 1, 2 weeks after DPC sensitization. Treatment: therapeutic diphenylcyclopropenone sensitization with weekly scalp DPC. MiXCR, applied by TCRdb to the RACE reads, yields one record per CDR3 protein. The top ten clones hold 1.1% to 1.5% of a sample with under 150,000 distinct CDR3 sequences, about 12% of them seen once. The sequencing used whole blood, collected in connection with sensitization to the hapten diphenylcyclopropenone (DPC). Source of these receptors: a woman aged 50 to 60 with alopecia areata. Some clones in this sample may be carry-over from other donors' samples.

The V call is TRBV3-1, the J call TRBJ2-3; perhaps TRBD2 as D (6 bases). CDR1 is LGHDT and CDR2 is YNNKEL in the germline V gene (reference sequence). CDR3 length equals 15 residues. V shed 0 bases and J shed 4 bases, with 11 bases lying between them. CDR3 region: CASSQEILAPDTQYF. DNA for the CDR3: TGTGCCAGCAGCCAAGAGATACTAGCCCCAGATACGCAGTATTTT.

The CDR3 protein is CASSPRGQGRDTQYF. The CDR3 DNA reads TGTGCCAGCTCACCAAGGGGACAGGGCAGAGATACGCAGTATTTT. The chain combines TRBV18 with TRBJ2-3; 9 positions agree with TRBD1. The junction had 5 bases not matched to a gene; V was cut back by 2 bases and J by 5 bases. The CDR3 totals 15 residues. CDR1 and CDR2 (germline): KGHSH, LQKENI.

The table lists this clonotype with a few counts. The chain carries TRBV25-1 and TRBJ1-1, with unresolved D. CDR1 and CDR2 (germline): MGHDK, SYGVNS. V was shortened by 0 bases and J by 3 bases, with 8 bases between the two germline ends. This CDR3 region has 14 residues. In nucleotides, the CDR3 is TGTGCCAGCAGTGAATATCCGGGAGACACTGAAGCTTTCTTT. This encodes CASSEYPGDTEAFF.

In this sample, this clonotype turned up many times. The chain carries TRBV6-4 and TRBJ1-6; D is uncertain. V lost 3 bases, J lost 7 bases, and 7 bases lay in between. Per the germline V gene, CDR1 is MRHNA and CDR2 is SNTAGT. This CDR3 region has 13 residues. CDR3 amino acids: CASSESANSPLHF. The CDR3 nucleotides read TGTGCCAGCAGTGAATCAGCCAATTCACCCCTCCACTTT.

This clonotype appeared a few times. The chain links TRBV12-3 or TRBV12-4 to TRBJ2-1; D remains ambiguous. The ends were cut back, 3 bases at V and 6 bases at J, with 6 bases in the middle. The CDR3 length is 12 residues. The CDR3 loop reads CASSFIVNEQFF. The CDR3 DNA is TGTGCCAGCAGTTTTATCGTCAATGAGCAGTTCTTC.

This chain links TRBV29-1 with TRBJ1-2, with D maybe TRBD1 (6 bases). This CDR3 has 12 amino acids. CDR1 is SQVTM and CDR2 is ANQGSEA in the germline V gene. The V gene lost 6 bases and the J gene lost 8 bases, with 16 bases spanning the gap. CDR3 protein: CSVADSWDGYTF. CDR3 in DNA: TGCAGCGTGGCGGACAGCTGGGACGGCTACACCTTC. The full variable domain, rest sourced from reference TRBV29-1 and TRBJ1-2, is SAVISQKPSRDICQRGTSLTIQCQVDSQVTMMFWYRQQPGQSLTLIATANQGSEATYESGFVIDKFPISRPNLTFSTLTVSNMSPEDSSIYLCSVADSWDGYTFGSGTRLTVV.

This clonotype was counted many times. This rearrangement joins TRBV28 to TRBJ2-3; D is perhaps TRBD1 (6 bases). V lost 3 bases and J 2 bases, leaving 12 bases between the germline ends. The V gene's germline CDR1 is MDHEN and CDR2 SYDVKM. The CDR3 totals 15 residues. CDR3 protein: CASSFRGGHTDTQYF. The CDR3 DNA follows: TGTGCCAGCAGTTTTCGTGGGGGCCACACAGATACGCAGTATTTT.